By share, the clone carrying this TCR beta chain counts as medium-sized. The antigen is undetermined. This sample is drawn from a study of response to subunit inactivated influenza vaccine. Broader study findings: Authors suggested few new T cells are recruited by each seasonal influenza vaccination.

CDR3 length equals 16 residues. Germline CDR1 is SGHAT and CDR2 is FQNNGV. Trimming stripped 1 base from V and 4 bases from J, with 16 bases between. TCRdb analysed the RT-PCR reads with MiXCR anew, one entry per CDR3 protein. In the table there are more than 400,000 distinct CDR3 sequences, approximately 7.7% of which are singletons. The sequenced sample was PBMCs from blood, obtained 23 months after vaccination. The sequence derives from a man aged 50 to 69 who received an inactivated influenza vaccine. The rearrangement joins TRBV11-2 to TRBJ2-5; tentatively, D is TRBD1 or TRBD2 (5 bases each). For the CDR3, the DNA is TGTGCCAGCAGCTTAGTTTCCGGGACGAGTGCAGAGACCCAGTACTTC. It is translated as CASSLVSGTSAETQYF.